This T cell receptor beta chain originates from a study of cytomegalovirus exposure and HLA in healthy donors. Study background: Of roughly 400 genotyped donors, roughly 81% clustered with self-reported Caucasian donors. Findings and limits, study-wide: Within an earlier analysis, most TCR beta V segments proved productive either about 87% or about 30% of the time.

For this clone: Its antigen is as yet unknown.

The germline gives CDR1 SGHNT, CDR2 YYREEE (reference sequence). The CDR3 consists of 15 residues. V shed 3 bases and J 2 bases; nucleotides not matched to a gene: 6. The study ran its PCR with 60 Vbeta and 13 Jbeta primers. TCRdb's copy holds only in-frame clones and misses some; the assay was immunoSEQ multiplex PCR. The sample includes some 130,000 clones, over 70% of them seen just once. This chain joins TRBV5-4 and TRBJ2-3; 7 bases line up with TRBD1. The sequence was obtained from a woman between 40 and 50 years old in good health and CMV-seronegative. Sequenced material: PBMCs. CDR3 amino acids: CASSSPGQLTDTQYF. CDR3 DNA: TGTGCCAGCAGCTCTCCGGGACAGCTCACAGATACGCAGTATTTT.